Listed here are 18 T cell receptor beta chains from one sample, sequenced in a study of T cell changes during pregnancy in multiple sclerosis. Generated by immunoSEQ multiplex PCR, the TCRdb table keeps only in-frame clones and is missing some. Of roughly 110,000 clones listed, about 94% were seen once; the top ten hold 1.5%. Here the sequenced sample was peripheral blood, taken in the third trimester of pregnancy. Receptors originate from a female donor with multiple sclerosis, enrolled in a pregnancy study.

The chain links TRBV30 to TRBJ1-2; no clear D. V was trimmed by 4 bases and J by 0 bases, leaving 6 bases between them. The CDR3 contains 12 residues. CDR1 GTSNPN and CDR2 SVGIG come from the germline V gene (reference sequence). The CDR3 is CAWTLANYGYTF. Here the CDR3 DNA reads TGTGCCTGGACACTAGCTAACTATGGCTACACCTTC.

This clone was picked up one time. The V and J genes are TRBV5-8 and TRBJ2-3; a possible D gene is TRBD1 (5 bases). The CDR3 is made up of 16 amino acids. Germline assignment: CDR1 SGHTS and CDR2 YDEGEE. Trimming shortened V by 1 base and J by 5 bases, and 17 bases separated the two germline ends. The CDR3 DNA sequence: TGTGCCAGCAGCTTGTCTTTGGTAATGGGGCAAGATACGCAGTATTTT. Protein: CASSLSLVMGQDTQYF.

The J gene is TRBJ2-3, the V gene TRBV27, with D perhaps TRBD1 (6 bases). Germline CDR1 and CDR2: MNHEY and SMNVEV (reference sequence). Trimming removed 4 bases at V and 1 base at J, with 15 bases between. The CDR3 loop spans 16 amino acids. The CDR3 here is CASSSPLRGRTDTQYF. CDR3 in DNA: TGTGCCAGCAGTTCGCCCCTCAGGGGCCGCACAGATACGCAGTATTTT.

The chain combines TRBV11-2 with TRBJ2-1; D ambiguous. CDR3 length: 12 amino acids. Germline loops: CDR1 SGHAT, CDR2 FQNNGV. V lost 0 bases and J 15 bases, leaving 12 bases between the germline ends. In DNA form, the CDR3 reads TGTGCCAGCAGCTTAGACGCTAGTGCGCTGTTCTTC. Its protein product is CASSLDASALFF.

The chain recombines TRBV7-9 with TRBJ2-7, with D perhaps matching TRBD1 (5 bases). CDR1 SEHNR and CDR2 FQNEAQ come from the germline V gene (reference sequence). Trimming shortened V by 1 base and J by 5 bases, and 15 bases separated the two germline ends. The CDR3 has 15 residues. CDR3 coding DNA: TGTGCCAGCAGCTTAGAGCGACAGTTATCGGACGAGCAGTACTTC. It encodes CASSLERQLSDEQYF.

This clone came up once. This chain connects TRBV30 to TRBJ2-1, with 11 bases aligning to TRBD2. Per germline, CDR1 GTSNPN and CDR2 SVGIG (reference sequence). The CDR3 spans 15 residues. Unmatched junction bases numbered 6, after V lost 3 bases and J lost 5 bases. DNA for the CDR3: TGTGCCTGGAGAAAACTAGCGGGAGTACACAATGAGCAGTTCTTC. This gives the protein CAWRKLAGVHNEQFF.

J is TRBJ2-2 and V is TRBV5-1; 9 bases fit TRBD1. Looked up from germline, CDR1 is SGHRS and CDR2 is YFSETQ. J was trimmed by 3 bases and V by 0 bases; bases with no gene match: 0. The length of the CDR3 is 15 residues. This chain's CDR3 is CASSLGQGDTGELFF. CDR3 DNA: TGCGCCAGCAGCTTGGGACAGGGGGACACCGGGGAGCTGTTTTTT.

The V call is TRBV7-9, the J call TRBJ1-1; tentative D call: TRBD1 (5 bases). The length of the CDR3 is 13 residues. Germline V gene lookup returns CDR1 SEHNR and CDR2 FQNEAQ (reference sequence). V lost 6 bases, J lost 6 bases, and 14 bases lay in between. The CDR3: CASSLQGASEAFF. The CDR3 bases are TGTGCCAGCAGTCTCCAGGGCGCCTCTGAAGCTTTCTTT. The full variable domain, completed using reference TRBV7-9 and TRBJ1-1, is DTGVSQNPRHKITKRGQNVTFRCDPISEHNRLYWYRQTLGQGPEFLTYFQNEAQLEKSRLLSDRFSAERPKGSFSTLEIQRTEQGDSAMYLCASSLQGASEAFFGQGTRLTVV.

This clone was seen only a few times. This chain connects TRBV18 to TRBJ1-5, with a weak D call TRBD1 (5 bases). Deletions cut 5 bases from V and 3 bases from J, with 8 bases between. Germline V gene lookup returns CDR1 KGHSH and CDR2 LQKENI. This CDR3 region has 13 residues. For the CDR3, the DNA is TGTGCCAGCTCAGCAGGGTCCAATCAGCCCCAGCATTTT. This sequence encodes CASSAGSNQPQHF. The entire variable domain, with the rest obtained from reference TRBV18 and TRBJ1-5, is as follows: NAGVMQNPRHLVRRRGQEARLRCSPMKGHSHVYWYRQLPEEGLKFMVYLQKENIIDESGMPKERFSAEFPKEGPSILRIQQVVRGDSAAYFCASSAGSNQPQHFGDGTRLSIL.

This chain's CDR3 is CASSYSGGTTHGEQFF. As DNA, the CDR3 is TGTGCCAGCAGTTACTCGGGGGGGACTACCCATGGTGAGCAGTTCTTC. V is TRBV6-5 and J is TRBJ2-1; 7 nucleotides line up with TRBD2. The J segment lost 9 bases and the V segment lost 0 bases, leaving 11 bases of the junction unmatched. The germline gives CDR1 MNHEY, CDR2 SVGAGI. CDR3 length: 16 amino acids.

V and J are TRBV5-4 and TRBJ2-2, with D perhaps matching TRBD1 (6 bases). V was clipped by 3 bases and J by 2 bases, with 11 bases between them. Germline V gene data show CDR1 as SGHNT and CDR2 as YYREEE (reference sequence). CDR3 length: 15 amino acids. The CDR3 is CASSSRQDNTGELFF. The DNA of the CDR3 is TGTGCCAGCAGCTCAAGACAGGATAACACCGGGGAGCTGTTTTTT.

This clone was detected a few times. This chain joins TRBV29-1 and TRBJ1-1; D remains unclear. V lost 7 bases, J lost 6 bases, and 15 bases lay in between. The germline V gene has CDR1 SQVTM and CDR2 ANQGSEA. The CDR3 runs to 12 residues. The CDR3 region is CSDGSTGSEAFF. The DNA of the CDR3 is TGCAGCGATGGGTCTACCGGGTCTGAAGCTTTCTTT.

There are a few counts of this clone. The chain carries TRBV2 and TRBJ2-7; 9 bases are shared with TRBD2. From germline, CDR1 is SNHLY and CDR2 FYNNEI. The CDR3 length is 14 residues. Losses at the gene ends were 6 bases for V and 3 bases for J; bases not matched to a gene: 6. DNA for the CDR3: TGTGCCAGCAGGGGAGCGGGAGGAAACTACGAGCAGTACTTC. It codes for CASRGAGGNYEQYF.

The rearrangement joins TRBV30 to TRBJ1-5, with a possible D match to TRBD1 (5 bases). CDR3 length equals 14 residues. The V gene's germline CDR1 is GTSNPN and CDR2 SVGIG (reference sequence). Trimming took 4 bases from V and 0 from J, leaving 10 bases between them. In DNA, the CDR3 is TGTGCCTGGAATGTCGGGGGTAGCAATCAGCCCCAGCATTTT. Encoded protein: CAWNVGGSNQPQHF.

The rearrangement links TRBV20-1 to TRBJ1-2; D not certain. Trimming cost V 5 bases and J 5 bases, with 9 bases left between them. This CDR3 contains 11 residues. In germline, CDR1 is DFQATT, CDR2 SNEGSKA (reference sequence). CDR3 loop: CSAALIYGYTF. In DNA form, the CDR3 reads TGCAGTGCTGCGTTGATTTATGGCTACACCTTC.

The chain combines TRBV28 with TRBJ2-5, with a tentative D call TRBD2 (6 bases). V was clipped by 6 bases and J by 1 base, with 12 bases between them. Germline V gene lookup returns CDR1 MDHEN and CDR2 SYDVKM. This CDR3 region has 14 residues. CDR3: CASSGGGIQETQYF. The CDR3 DNA follows: TGTGCCAGCAGCGGGGGTGGGATCCAAGAGACCCAGTACTTC.

The CDR3 nucleotides are TGCGCCAGCAGCCAAGTAGCGGGGGCTTCCTACGAGCAGTACTTC. Amino acid sequence: CASSQVAGASYEQYF. The chain has TRBV4-1 and TRBJ2-7; 9 bases are a match to TRBD2. The CDR3 loop spans 15 amino acids. J was trimmed by 1 base and V by 1 base; bases with no gene match: 2. Germline CDR1 and CDR2: MGHRA and YSYEKL.

The chain combines TRBV28 with TRBJ2-1; 7 bases fit TRBD2. The CDR3 extends over 15 amino acids. V gave up 5 bases and J gave up 7 bases; unmatched junction bases: 11. Germline CDR1 reads MDHEN; CDR2 reads SYDVKM. CDR3 coding DNA: TGTGCCAGCAGTCCCCTAGCGGACCCTAGGAATGAGCAGTTCTTC. This gives the protein CASSPLADPRNEQFF.